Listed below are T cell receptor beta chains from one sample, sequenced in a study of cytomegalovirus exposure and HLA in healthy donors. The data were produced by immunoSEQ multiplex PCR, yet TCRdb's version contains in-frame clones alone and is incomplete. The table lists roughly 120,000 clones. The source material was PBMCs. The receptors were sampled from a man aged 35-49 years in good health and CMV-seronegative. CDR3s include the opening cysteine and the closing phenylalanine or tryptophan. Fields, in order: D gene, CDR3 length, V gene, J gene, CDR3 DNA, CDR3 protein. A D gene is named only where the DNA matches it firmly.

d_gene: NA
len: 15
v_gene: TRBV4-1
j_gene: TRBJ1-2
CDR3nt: TGCGCCAGCAGCCCGCAAGCCTCGGTGGACTATGGCTACACCTTC
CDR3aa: CASSPQASVDYGYTF

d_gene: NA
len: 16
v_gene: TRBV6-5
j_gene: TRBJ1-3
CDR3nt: TGTGCCAGCAGTTACTCTTCCGAGGTATCTGGAAACACCATATATTTT
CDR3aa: CASSYSSEVSGNTIYF

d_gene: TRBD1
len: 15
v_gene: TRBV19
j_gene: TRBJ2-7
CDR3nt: TGTGCCAGTAGCAAGCCCGGGACAGGGGTCTCCGAGCAGTACTTC
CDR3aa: CASSKPGTGVSEQYF

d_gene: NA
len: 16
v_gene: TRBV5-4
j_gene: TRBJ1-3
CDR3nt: TGTGCCAGCAGCTTGGGGGGCCCGGCCAGGGGAAACACCATATATTTT
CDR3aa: CASSLGGPARGNTIYF

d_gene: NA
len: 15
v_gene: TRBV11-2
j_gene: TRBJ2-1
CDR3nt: TGTGCCAGCAGCAAAGGGGGCGGGAAGGGGGATGAGCAGTTCTTC
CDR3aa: CASSKGGGKGDEQFF

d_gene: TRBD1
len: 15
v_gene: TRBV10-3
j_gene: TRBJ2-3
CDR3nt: TGTGCCATCAGTGTCGGACAGGGGGTTGGGGATACGCAGTATTTT
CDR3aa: CAISVGQGVGDTQYF

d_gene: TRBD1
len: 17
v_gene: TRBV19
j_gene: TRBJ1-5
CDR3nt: TGTGCCAGTAGGGAAGACAGGGGACGGACTAGCAATCAGCCCCAGCATTTT
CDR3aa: CASREDRGRTSNQPQHF

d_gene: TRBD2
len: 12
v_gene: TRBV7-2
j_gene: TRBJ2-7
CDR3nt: TGTGCCAGCAGCCTTTGGACTAGCGAGCAGTACTTC
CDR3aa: CASSLWTSEQYF

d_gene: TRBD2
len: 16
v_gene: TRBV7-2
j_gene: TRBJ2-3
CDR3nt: TGTGCCAGCAGCTTACGTACCGGGACTAGCGGAGTAGGGCAGTATTTT
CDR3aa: CASSLRTGTSGVGQYF

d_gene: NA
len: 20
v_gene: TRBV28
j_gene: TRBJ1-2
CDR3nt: TGTGCCAGCAGTTTATGGGAGGGGGGGGTAAGAAGAGGCGGTAACTATGGCTACACCTTC
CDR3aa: CASSLWEGGVRRGGNYGYTF